The entry below describes one TCR beta chain. As yet, its antigen is unknown. The data are from a study of graft-versus-host responses after intestinal transplantation. About the study: Recipients underwent multivisceral, liver-intestinal, or isolated intestinal transplants. All of the recipients had induction that used anti-thymocyte globulin, then tacrolimus and steroids for roughly three years. Study-wide points: Investigators detected GvH clones in recipient marrow, with some emerging earlier in ileum or blood. Early HvG declines after transplant were associated with peak circulating GvH clone levels.

Sequencing used immunoSEQ multiplex PCR; TCRdb keeps in-frame clones, though not all of them. The sample consists of about 96,000 clones, roughly 92% of them appearing once. V dropped 0 bases and J dropped 5; count of bases not matched to a gene: 7. The V gene's germline CDR1 is SGHDN and CDR2 FVKESK. The CDR3 runs 15 residues. The chain carries TRBV14 and TRBJ2-7; TRBD2 aligns across 7 bases. This clonotype was sampled from a human donor who received an intestinal transplant. The sample was unstimulated CD4+ T cells sorted from spleen or lymph node cells, taken before intestinal transplant. The DNA for the CDR3 is TGTGCCAGCAGCCAAGATTGGGGAGGGCGGGACGAGCAGTACTTC. Translating gives CASSQDWGGRDEQYF.